One and the same sample provided the 10 T cell receptor beta chains below, sequenced in a study of blood T cell repertoires in COVID-19. Repertoires were generated with immunoSEQ multiplex PCR, while TCRdb's copy carries only in-frame clones and drops some. The data hold around 260,000 clones, with about 90% observed a single time. Material: peripheral blood. Every receptor here comes from a woman between 50 and 59 years old with acute or convalescent COVID-19.

The chain joins TRBV14 to TRBJ1-2, with TRBD1 matching 7 bases. CDR1 is SGHDN and CDR2 is FVKESK in the germline V gene. V gave up 4 bases and J gave up 1 base; unmatched junction bases: 9. The CDR3 loop spans 16 amino acids. CDR3 loop: CASSPRTGSFNYGYTF. Here the CDR3 DNA reads TGTGCCAGCAGCCCGCGGACAGGATCTTTTAACTATGGCTACACCTTC.

The chain carries TRBV9 and TRBJ2-1; TRBD2 aligns across 10 bases. The CDR3 is 17 amino acids. J lost 3 bases, V lost 2 bases, and 8 bases had no gene match. Looked up from germline, CDR1 is SGDLS and CDR2 is YYNGEE. The CDR3 region has the DNA TGTGCCAGCAGCGTCACCCCTAGCGGGAGTGTCTACAATGAGCAGTTCTTC. Its translation: CASSVTPSGSVYNEQFF.

The chain joins TRBV19 to TRBJ2-2; TRBD1 is a possible D gene (5 bases). In germline, CDR1 is LNHDA, CDR2 SQIVND (reference sequence). V lost 5 bases, J lost 6 bases, and 16 bases lay in between. There are 15 residues in the CDR3. CDR3 protein: CASSGQGLTAGELFF. CDR3 coding DNA: TGTGCCAGTAGTGGGCAGGGTTTAACCGCCGGGGAGCTGTTTTTT.

J is TRBJ2-7 and V is TRBV7-5; the D call TRBD1 from the table was never checked on the DNA. TRBV7-5 is recorded as a pseudogene. This CDR3 is 12 amino acids long. The CDR3 spells CARSNRVCEQYF. In nucleotides, the CDR3 is TGTGCCAGAAGCAACAGGGTCTGCGAGCAGTACTTC.

The chain recombines TRBV6-6 with TRBJ2-7; a possible D gene is TRBD1 (5 bases). The CDR3 covers 15 residues. Between the trimmed V and J ends, which lost 2 bases and 0 bases, there was a span of 11 bases. CDR1 is MNHNY, CDR2 SVGAGI, per germline (reference sequence). The CDR3: CASSYPQGSSYEQYF. CDR3 in DNA: TGTGCCAGCAGTTACCCCCAGGGAAGCTCCTACGAGCAGTACTTC.

This clone was observed a handful of times. This rearrangement joins TRBV5-1 to TRBJ1-2; D might be TRBD1 (5 bases). The CDR3 runs to 13 residues. Trimming stripped 2 bases from V and 3 bases from J, with 8 bases between. Germline CDR1 is SGHRS and CDR2 is YFSETQ. CDR3 protein: CASSLSRDYGYTF. CDR3 coding DNA: TGCGCCAGCAGCTTAAGCAGGGACTATGGCTACACCTTC.

This rearrangement joins TRBV3-1 (or the pseudogene TRBV3-2) to TRBJ2-7; 7 bases align to TRBD1. This CDR3 comprises 12 residues. Germline trimming cut 6 bases from V and 4 bases from J; bases unmatched to any gene: 3. In germline, CDR1 is LGHDT, CDR2 YNNKEL (reference sequence). CDR3 sequence reads: CASRETGYEQYF. CDR3 in DNA: TGTGCCAGCAGAGAGACAGGGTACGAGCAGTACTTC.

This chain connects TRBV5-4 to TRBJ1-5, with 10 bases identical to TRBD1. The CDR3 extends over 16 amino acids. Germline loops: CDR1 SGHNT, CDR2 YYREEE (reference sequence). Trimming removed 2 bases from V and 1 base from J; junction bases left unmatched: 3. This CDR3 reads CASSFGQGGSNQPQHF. The CDR3, as DNA: TGTGCCAGCAGCTTTGGACAGGGGGGCAGCAATCAGCCCCAGCATTTT.

The rearrangement links TRBV24-1 to TRBJ1-5, with 8 bases that match TRBD1. V trimming: 5 bases; J trimming: 7 bases; junction bases outside the gene matches: 3. CDR3 size: 13 residues. Per the germline V gene, CDR1 is KGHDR and CDR2 is SFDVKD. The CDR3 DNA sequence: TGTGCCACCAGTGCGGACAGGGCACAGCCCCAGCATTTT. Translating it yields CATSADRAQPQHF.

V usage is TRBV28 and J usage is TRBJ1-5, with TRBD1 matching over 8 bases. This CDR3 spans 13 amino acids. After removal of 5 bases from V and 9 bases from J, the junction contained 6 bases not matched to a gene. Per germline, CDR1 MDHEN and CDR2 SYDVKM. The CDR3 here is CASSQGQGRPQHF. CDR3 DNA sequence: TGTGCCAGCAGTCAAGGACAGGGTCGGCCCCAGCATTTT.